The sequence of this TCR beta chain was determined in a study of T cells after yellow fever vaccination. On the study more broadly: The fractions with low cell numbers were processed using SMART-Seq v4 Ultra Low Input.

Study-wide findings and caveats: Researchers noted that a small share of clonotypes showed up in both CD4 and CD8 compartments. The secondary T-cell response peaked on day 5, not day 15, but was weaker.

On this clonotype itself: Its antigen is unknown.

MiXCR, run by TCRdb on the 5' RACE reads, gives a single entry per CDR3 protein. The sample carries over 250,000 distinct CDR3 sequences, roughly 5.2% recorded once. CDR3 size: 15 residues. Trimming stripped 5 bases from V and 4 bases from J, with 18 bases between. Germline V lookup: CDR1 SGHAT, CDR2 FQNNGV. The sample was CD4+ T cells sorted from PBMCs, taken on the day of the yellow fever booster vaccination. The rearrangement links TRBV11-2 to TRBJ2-7, with D perhaps matching TRBD2 (5 bases). This TCR was recovered from a man in his late teens or twenties who received the YFV17D yellow fever vaccine. The CDR3 nucleotides are TGTGCCAGCAGCCCGACGAACCTGAGCGGTTACGAGCAGTACTTC. It yields the protein CASSPTNLSGYEQYF.